These 17 T cell receptor beta chains were sequenced from one sample in a study of blood T cell repertoires in COVID-19. The repertoire was sequenced with immunoSEQ multiplex PCR; TCRdb's copy has only in-frame clones and lacks some. The sample records fewer than 300,000 clones, more than 65% being singletons. The sequenced material came from peripheral blood. All receptors come from a young woman with acute or convalescent COVID-19.

The V and J genes are TRBV15 and TRBJ2-5; D perhaps matches TRBD2 (5 bases). Germline V CDR1 and CDR2: LNHNV, YYDKDF (reference sequence). Trimming took off 2 bases at V and 3 bases at J, with 10 bases between the two ends. The CDR3 is made up of 14 amino acids. The CDR3 loop is CATSRTRTEETQYF. The CDR3 coding sequence is TGTGCCACCAGCAGAACCCGGACTGAAGAGACCCAGTACTTC.

The chain carries TRBV5-1 and TRBJ1-4; D perhaps matches TRBD1 (6 bases). CDR1 and CDR2 from the germline V gene are SGHRS and YFSETQ. V was clipped by 0 bases and J by 8 bases, with 14 bases between them. The CDR3 is 15 residues long. CDR3 DNA sequence: TGCGCCAGCAGCTTGGCCGCGGGGGGCGCGGAAAAACTGTTTTTT. Its protein is CASSLAAGGAEKLFF.

The chain couples TRBV9 to TRBJ1-6; D is possibly TRBD1 (6 bases). The germline V gene encodes CDR1 SGDLS and CDR2 YYNGEE. V was trimmed by 3 bases and J by 6 bases, leaving 10 bases between them. The CDR3 runs 14 residues. CDR3 amino acids: CASSAGQSNSPLHF. CDR3 nucleotide sequence: TGTGCCAGCAGCGCCGGACAGTCTAATTCACCCCTCCACTTT.

The chain recombines TRBV6-5 with TRBJ1-2, with a possible D match to TRBD1 (5 bases). CDR3 length equals 15 residues. V lost 4 bases, J lost 0 bases, and 12 bases lay in between. Germline CDR1 reads MNHEY; CDR2 reads SVGAGI. CDR3 amino acids: CASSSGIPPNYGYTF. The CDR3 DNA is TGTGCCAGCAGTTCAGGGATTCCCCCTAACTATGGCTACACCTTC.

This sequence joins TRBV11-2 and TRBJ1-1, with a possible D match to TRBD1 (6 bases). CDR3 size: 17 residues. V lost 5 bases, J lost 0 bases, and 19 bases lay in between. In germline, CDR1 is SGHAT, CDR2 FQNNGV. The CDR3, as DNA: TGTGCCAGCAGCCGCGACAGGCCGGGTAACCTGAACACTGAAGCTTTCTTT. Translating it yields CASSRDRPGNLNTEAFF.

This CDR3 is CASSLGGTSGSEQYF. The CDR3, as DNA: TGTGCCAGCAGTTTAGGGGGGACTAGCGGGAGCGAGCAGTACTTC. The rearrangement uses TRBV28 and TRBJ2-7; 14 bases match TRBD2. Germline-derived CDR1 and CDR2 are MDHEN and SYDVKM. Trimming cost V 2 bases and J 6 bases; bases outside gene matches: 3. The CDR3 runs to 15 residues.

The chain links TRBV5-1 to TRBJ2-3; the match to TRBD2 covers 15 bases. Trimming cost V 0 bases and J 2 bases; bases outside gene matches: 7. Germline V gene lookup returns CDR1 SGHRS and CDR2 YFSETQ. The CDR3 loop spans 19 amino acids. The CDR3 coding sequence is TGCGCCAGCAGCTTGGTCGTCAGGACTAGCGGGAGGGCCACAGATACGCAGTATTTT. It encodes CASSLVVRTSGRATDTQYF.

The chain links TRBV28 to TRBJ2-7; a possible D gene is TRBD2 (5 bases). Germline CDR1 and CDR2: MDHEN and SYDVKM. The CDR3 contains 14 residues. Trimming removed 6 bases at V and 2 bases at J, with 14 bases between. CDR3 coding DNA: TGTGCCAGCAGCGCAGACACCGGGGCCTACGAGCAGTACTTC. It encodes CASSADTGAYEQYF.

The chain recombines TRBV19 with TRBJ2-2; 9 bases fit TRBD2. There are 14 residues in the CDR3. Germline CDR1 is LNHDA and CDR2 is SQIVND (reference sequence). V dropped 4 bases and J dropped 5; count of bases not matched to a gene: 2. The CDR3 region has the DNA TGTGCCAGTAGTAGCGGGAGGGTTACCGGGGAGCTGTTTTTT. It encodes CASSSGRVTGELFF.

There are a few counts of this clone. The chain carries TRBV11-2 and TRBJ2-2; no definite D call. In germline, CDR1 is SGHAT, CDR2 FQNNGV. The CDR3 consists of 14 residues. Trimming pared 4 bases from V and 6 bases from J, leaving 12 bases between. Here the CDR3 DNA reads TGTGCCAGCAGCTCCACTTACGGGTCCGGGGAGCTGTTTTTT. Protein sequence: CASSSTYGSGELFF.

V is TRBV4-2 and J is TRBJ2-7, with 7 bases that match TRBD1. After removal of 1 base from V and 4 bases from J, the junction contained 10 bases not matched to a gene. Germline CDR1 LGHNA, CDR2 YNFKEQ. This CDR3 contains 16 residues. The CDR3 sequence is CASSQGSPDRTYEQYF. Here the CDR3 DNA reads TGTGCCAGCAGCCAAGGCTCACCGGACAGGACATACGAGCAGTACTTC.

The chain couples TRBV20-1 to TRBJ1-2; 10 nucleotides line up with TRBD1. The germline V gene has CDR1 DFQATT and CDR2 SNEGSKA (reference sequence). The CDR3 loop spans 16 amino acids. The junction had 15 bases not matched to a gene; V was cut back by 3 bases and J by 8 bases. CDR3 residues: CSASGQGEKPLSGYTF. The CDR3 DNA reads TGCAGTGCTAGTGGACAGGGGGAAAAACCCCTTTCGGGCTACACCTTC.

This clone has a handful of counts. The chain is built from TRBV11-2 and TRBJ1-2, with D unresolved. The germline V gene encodes CDR1 SGHAT and CDR2 FQNNGV. Trimming pared 3 bases from V and 7 bases from J, leaving 6 bases between. The CDR3 consists of 11 residues. In DNA, the CDR3 is TGTGCCAGCAGCTTCGGTTTTGGCTACACCTTC. It specifies CASSFGFGYTF.

The chain links TRBV30 to TRBJ1-2; tentative D call: TRBD1 (6 bases). Trimming pared 2 bases from V and 5 bases from J, leaving 12 bases between. This CDR3 is 13 amino acids long. Looked up from germline, CDR1 is GTSNPN and CDR2 is SVGIG (reference sequence). Here the CDR3 DNA reads TGTGCCTGGAGTCAGGGGTTTATGTATGGCTACACCTTC. It codes for CAWSQGFMYGYTF.

This CDR3 reads CASSPTESSYEQYF. For the CDR3, the DNA is TGTGCCAGCTCACCAACAGAGAGCTCCTACGAGCAGTACTTC. The chain joins TRBV18 to TRBJ2-7, with unresolved D. This CDR3 is built from 14 residues. Germline CDR1 reads KGHSH; CDR2 reads LQKENI. Trimming cost V 2 bases and J 0 bases, with 8 bases left between them.

V usage is TRBV30 and J usage is TRBJ1-1, with D perhaps matching TRBD1 (5 bases). Germline assignment: CDR1 GTSNPN and CDR2 SVGIG (reference sequence). There are 15 residues in the CDR3. V was clipped by 3 bases and J by 1 base, with 15 bases between them. The CDR3 nucleotides are TGTGCCTGGAGGGGACTGATTTACACGAACACTGAAGCTTTCTTT. The encoded protein is CAWRGLIYTNTEAFF.

The CDR3 is CASSLDRGDQPQHF. The CDR3 DNA reads TGTGCCAGCAGCTTAGACAGGGGAGATCAGCCCCAGCATTTT. This chain connects TRBV7-9 to TRBJ1-5; TRBD1 agrees at 7 bases. The CDR3 consists of 14 residues. The germline gives CDR1 SEHNR, CDR2 FQNEAQ (reference sequence). The V segment lost 1 base and the J segment 5 bases; nucleotides outside the gene matches: 2.